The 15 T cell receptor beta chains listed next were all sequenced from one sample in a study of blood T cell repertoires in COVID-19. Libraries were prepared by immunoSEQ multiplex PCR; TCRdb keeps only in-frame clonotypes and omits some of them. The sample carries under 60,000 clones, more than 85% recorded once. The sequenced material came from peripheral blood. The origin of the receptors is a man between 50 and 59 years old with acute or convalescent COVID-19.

Here the CDR3 DNA reads TGTGCCAGTACCGGGACACATAATCAGCCCCAGCATTTT. Its translation: CASTGTHNQPQHF. The chain combines TRBV19 with TRBJ1-5; weak D call: TRBD1 (6 bases). Germline assignment: CDR1 LNHDA and CDR2 SQIVND (reference sequence). This CDR3 is built from 13 residues. Trimming removed 7 bases at V and 4 bases at J, with 11 bases between. The variable domain in full, completed from reference TRBV19 and TRBJ1-5, reads DGGITQSPKYLFRKEGQNVTLSCEQNLNHDAMYWYRQDPGQGLRLIYYSQIVNDFQKGDIAEGYSVSREKKESFPLTVTSAQKNPTAFYLCASTGTHNQPQHFGDGTRLSIL.

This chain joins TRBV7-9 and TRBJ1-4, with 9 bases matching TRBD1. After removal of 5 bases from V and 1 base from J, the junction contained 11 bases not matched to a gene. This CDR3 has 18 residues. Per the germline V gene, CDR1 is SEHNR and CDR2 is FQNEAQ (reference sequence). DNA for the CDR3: TGTGCCAGCAGCGAGGAAGGGACAGGGTTCCTAACTAATGAAAAACTGTTTTTT. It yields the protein CASSEEGTGFLTNEKLFF.

CDR3 region: CATSYRDEQYF. CDR3 DNA: TGTGCCACCAGTTACAGGGACGAGCAGTACTTC. This sequence joins TRBV24-1 and TRBJ2-7, with D tentatively TRBD1 (6 bases). This CDR3 contains 11 residues. Germline V gene lookup returns CDR1 KGHDR and CDR2 SFDVKD. V gave up 6 bases and J gave up 5 bases, with 7 bases separating them.

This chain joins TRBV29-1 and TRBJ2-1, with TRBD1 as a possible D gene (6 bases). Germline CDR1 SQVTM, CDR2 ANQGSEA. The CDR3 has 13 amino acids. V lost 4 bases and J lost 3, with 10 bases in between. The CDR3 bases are TGCAGCGTTGTCAGGGGATTCTACAATGAGCAGTTCTTC. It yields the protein CSVVRGFYNEQFF.

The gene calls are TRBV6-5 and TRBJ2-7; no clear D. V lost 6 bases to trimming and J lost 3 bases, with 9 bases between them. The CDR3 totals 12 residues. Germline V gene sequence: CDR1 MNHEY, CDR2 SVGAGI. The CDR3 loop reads CASSLPGYEQYF. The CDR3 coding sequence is TGTGCCAGCAGCCTTCCCGGCTACGAGCAGTACTTC.

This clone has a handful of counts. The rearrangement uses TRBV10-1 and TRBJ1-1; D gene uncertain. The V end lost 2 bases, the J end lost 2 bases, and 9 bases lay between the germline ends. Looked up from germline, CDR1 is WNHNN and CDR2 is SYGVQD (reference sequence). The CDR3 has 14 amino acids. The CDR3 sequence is CASSEGGENTEAFF. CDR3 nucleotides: TGCGCCAGCAGTGAGGGTGGAGAAAACACTGAAGCTTTCTTT.

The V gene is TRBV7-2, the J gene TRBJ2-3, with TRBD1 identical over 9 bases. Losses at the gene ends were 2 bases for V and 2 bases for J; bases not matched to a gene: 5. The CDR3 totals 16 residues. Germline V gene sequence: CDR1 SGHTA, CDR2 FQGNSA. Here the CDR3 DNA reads TGTGCCAGCAGCTTACGGACAGGGGCCTACACAGATACGCAGTATTTT. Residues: CASSLRTGAYTDTQYF.

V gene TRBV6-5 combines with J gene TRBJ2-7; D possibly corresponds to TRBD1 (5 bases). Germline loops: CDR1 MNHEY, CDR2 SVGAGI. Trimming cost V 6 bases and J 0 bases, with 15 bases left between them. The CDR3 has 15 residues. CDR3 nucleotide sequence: TGTGCCAGCAGGATCGGCAGGGCCTCCTCCTACGAGCAGTACTTC. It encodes CASRIGRASSYEQYF.

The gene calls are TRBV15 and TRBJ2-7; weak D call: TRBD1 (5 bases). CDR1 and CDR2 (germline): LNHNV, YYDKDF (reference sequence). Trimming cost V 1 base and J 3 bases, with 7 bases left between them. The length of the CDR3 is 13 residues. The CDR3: CATSRAQGYEQYF. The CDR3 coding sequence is TGTGCCACCAGCAGAGCCCAGGGCTACGAGCAGTACTTC.

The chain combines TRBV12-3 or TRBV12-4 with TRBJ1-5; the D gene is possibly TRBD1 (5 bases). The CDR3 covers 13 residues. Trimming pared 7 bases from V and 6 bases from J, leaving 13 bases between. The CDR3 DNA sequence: TGTGCCAGCACCCCCGCAGGGCGTCAGCCCCAGCATTTT. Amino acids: CASTPAGRQPQHF.

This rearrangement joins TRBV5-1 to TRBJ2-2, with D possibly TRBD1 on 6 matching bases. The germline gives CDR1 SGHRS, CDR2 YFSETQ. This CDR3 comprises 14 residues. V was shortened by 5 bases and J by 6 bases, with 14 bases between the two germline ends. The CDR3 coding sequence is TGCGCCAGCAGGGGGGCATTGCAATCCGGGGAGCTGTTTTTT. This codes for CASRGALQSGELFF.

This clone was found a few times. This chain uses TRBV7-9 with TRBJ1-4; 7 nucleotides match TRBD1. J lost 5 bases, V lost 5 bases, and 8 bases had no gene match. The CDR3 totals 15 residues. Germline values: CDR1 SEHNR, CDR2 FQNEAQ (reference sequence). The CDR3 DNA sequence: TGTGCCAGCAGCATCACACAGGGGACCAATGAAAAACTGTTTTTT. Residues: CASSITQGTNEKLFF.

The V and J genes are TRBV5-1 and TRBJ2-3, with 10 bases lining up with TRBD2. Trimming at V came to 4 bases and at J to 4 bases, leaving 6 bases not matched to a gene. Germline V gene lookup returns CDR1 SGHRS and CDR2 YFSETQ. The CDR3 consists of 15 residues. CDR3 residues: CASSLAGDSPDTQYF. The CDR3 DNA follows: TGCGCCAGCAGCCTAGCGGGAGACTCCCCAGATACGCAGTATTTT. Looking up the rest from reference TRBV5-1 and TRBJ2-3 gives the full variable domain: KAGVTQTPRYLIKTRGQQVTLSCSPISGHRSVSWYQQTPGQGLQFLFEYFSETQRNKGNFPGRFSGRQFSNSRSEMNVSTLELGDSALYLCASSLAGDSPDTQYFGPGTRLTVL.

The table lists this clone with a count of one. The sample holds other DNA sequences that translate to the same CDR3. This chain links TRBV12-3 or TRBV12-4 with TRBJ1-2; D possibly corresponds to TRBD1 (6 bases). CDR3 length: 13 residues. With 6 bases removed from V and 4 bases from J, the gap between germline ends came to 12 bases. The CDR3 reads CASSRRQVYGYTF. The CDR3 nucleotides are TGTGCCAGCAGCCGAAGACAGGTCTATGGCTACACCTTC.

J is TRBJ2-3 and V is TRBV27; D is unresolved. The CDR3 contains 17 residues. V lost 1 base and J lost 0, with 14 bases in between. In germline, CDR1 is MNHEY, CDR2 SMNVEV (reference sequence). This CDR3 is CASSLYLRSPSTDTQYF. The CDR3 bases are TGTGCCAGCAGTTTATACCTCCGGTCCCCTAGCACAGATACGCAGTATTTT.